These T cell receptor beta chains were read from a single sample in a study of OX40 agonist ivuxolimab in advanced cancers. Clones were read by immunoSEQ multiplex PCR, and TCRdb kept only the in-frame ones, dropping some. The sample includes approximately 42,000 clones, 81% of them seen just once. Source: CD4+ or CD8+ T cells sorted from blood, taken in a trial of the OX40 agonist ivuxolimab. These receptors all come from an adult with an advanced solid tumor such as melanoma, head and neck, liver or kidney cancer. Both conserved end residues are part of each CDR3. The D gene is left open where the match is weak. Clone size is not always given. Where it is, it says once, few, many or a class for expanded clones.

j_gene	abundance	v_gene	d_gene	CDR3aa	CDR3nt
TRBJ1-1	.	TRBV28	.	CASSPQGFTEAFF	TGTGCCAGCAGCCCACAGGGTTTTACTGAAGCTTTCTTT
TRBJ2-2	.	TRBV6-6	TRBD2	CASSYRTSGSVGELFF	TGTGCCAGCAGTTACCGGACTAGCGGGAGCGTGGGGGAGCTGTTTTTT
TRBJ2-1	.	TRBV10-3	TRBD2	CAIEASGSNEQFF	TGTGCCATCGAGGCTAGCGGGAGTAATGAGCAGTTCTTC
TRBJ2-1	once	TRBV19	.	CASSVGVYNEQFF	TGTGCCAGTAGTGTCGGAGTCTACAATGAGCAGTTCTTC
TRBJ1-2	few	TRBV2	.	CASTTSNYGYTF	TGTGCCAGCACCACATCAAACTATGGCTACACCTTC
TRBJ2-7	.	TRBV27	TRBD1	CASSLLGTGIDEQYF	TGTGCCAGCAGTTTATTGGGGACAGGGATCGACGAGCAGTACTTC
TRBJ1-2	.	TRBV5-5	.	CASSLGLQPSPGGYTF	TGTGCCAGCAGCTTGGGGTTACAGCCAAGTCCCGGGGGCTACACCTTC
TRBJ1-1	.	TRBV29-1	TRBD1	CGILTGRVPFF	TGCGGCATATTGACAGGGAGGGTACCTTTCTTT
TRBJ2-2	few	TRBV4-2	.	CASSRSPNTGELFF	TGTGCCAGCAGCCGGTCCCCGAACACCGGGGAGCTGTTTTTT
TRBJ2-3	.	TRBV7-8	.	CASSLARDASTDTQYF	TGTGCCAGCAGCTTAGCGCGGGACGCTAGCACAGATACGCAGTATTTT
TRBJ2-1	large	TRBV19	.	CASSIGSGSWVIEQFF	TGTGCCAGTAGTATAGGTTCCGGGAGTTGGGTAATTGAGCAGTTCTTC
TRBJ1-2	.	TRBV15	.	CATSGGSAGNYGYTF	TGTGCCACCAGCGGGGGGTCGGCAGGCAACTATGGCTACACCTTC
TRBJ2-1	once	TRBV5-4	.	CASKPRGPDEQFF	TGTGCCAGCAAACCACGCGGTCCCGATGAGCAGTTCTTC
TRBJ1-6	once	TRBV2	TRBD1	CATSRDRESPLHF	TGTGCCACCTCGCGGGACAGGGAATCACCCCTCCACTTT
TRBJ1-1	.	TRBV7-9	.	CATSVTGGTEAFF	TGTGCCACCTCCGTAACGGGGGGCACTGAAGCTTTCTTT
TRBJ2-7	.	TRBV6-5	.	CASSYYSSSYEQYF	TGTGCCAGCAGTTACTACTCCTCCTCCTACGAGCAGTACTTC
TRBJ2-3	.	TRBV5-4	.	CASSGGTLPTDTQYF	TGTGCCAGCAGCGGCGGGACTCTCCCCACAGATACGCAGTATTTT
TRBJ1-1	.	TRBV5-1	TRBD1	CASSSTGQGRTEAFF	TGCGCCAGCAGCTCTACGGGACAGGGGAGGACTGAAGCTTTCTTT
TRBJ1-1	.	TRBV7-3	.	CASSSFMGTEAFF	TGTGCCAGCAGCTCCTTCATGGGGACTGAAGCTTTCTTT
TRBJ2-3	.	TRBV6-5	TRBD2	CASSSASGGPDTQYF	TGTGCCAGCAGTTCGGCTAGCGGGGGTCCAGATACGCAGTATTTT
TRBJ2-1	.	TRBV10-3	TRBD2	CAIRRAGGSENEQFF	TGTGCCATCAGGAGAGCGGGAGGGTCAGAAAATGAGCAGTTCTTC
TRBJ1-5	few	TRBV7-9	.	CASSLEGFGPQHF	TGTGCCAGCAGCTTAGAAGGGTTTGGGCCCCAGCATTTT
TRBJ1-5	.	TRBV4-3	.	CASSQGETQPQHF	TGCGCCAGCAGCCAAGGAGAAACTCAGCCCCAGCATTTT
TRBJ2-2	.	TRBV5-1	.	CASSPNTGELFF	TGCGCCAGCAGCCCGAACACCGGGGAGCTGTTTTTT
TRBJ2-3	.	TRBV2	.	CASSVWQNTDTQYF	TGTGCCAGCAGTGTGTGGCAGAACACAGATACGCAGTATTTT
TRBJ1-1	.	TRBV9	.	CASTPHGNMNTEAFF	TGTGCCAGCACCCCCCACGGCAACATGAACACTGAAGCTTTCTTT